This T cell receptor (beta chain) was found in a study of cytomegalovirus exposure and HLA in healthy donors. About the research overall: The 120 or so validation repertoires were reported in a later analysis to have been generated on the same platform as the approximately 700 first-cohort repertoires.

Study findings and constraints: Confirmation was obtained in vitro that a few CMV-associated chains are specific for CMV antigens.

Generated by immunoSEQ multiplex PCR, the TCRdb table keeps only in-frame clones and is missing some. This sample carries some 220,000 clones, around 90% of them seen once, and the ten largest clones take about 1%. Concerning this clone: Antigen unknown.

This CDR3 is 16 amino acids long. Trimming at V came to 7 bases and at J to 4 bases, leaving 15 bases not matched to a gene. Germline V gene data show CDR1 as LNHDA and CDR2 as SQIVND (reference sequence). This clonotype was obtained from a woman between 18 and 29 years old in good health and CMV-seronegative. This rearrangement joins TRBV19 to TRBJ2-5; TRBD2 agrees at 7 bases. Sequenced: PBMCs. This chain's CDR3 is CASTAGRGAEVETQYF. The CDR3 nucleotides are TGTGCCAGTACCGCGGGGAGGGGCGCAGAGGTAGAGACCCAGTACTTC. Full variable domain (outside the CDR3, taken from reference TRBV19 and TRBJ2-5): DGGITQSPKYLFRKEGQNVTLSCEQNLNHDAMYWYRQDPGQGLRLIYYSQIVNDFQKGDIAEGYSVSREKKESFPLTVTSAQKNPTAFYLCASTAGRGAEVETQYFGPGTRLLVL.